The TCR beta chain described here comes from a study of blood T cell repertoires in COVID-19. This CDR3 has 12 residues. CDR1 is MNHNY and CDR2 is SVGAGI in the germline V gene (reference sequence). The V end was cut by 5 bases, the J end by 2 bases, with 4 bases between. Original processing notes: Counts of nucleated cells, estimated from reference gene primer amplification, were obtained. Libraries were prepared by immunoSEQ multiplex PCR; TCRdb keeps only in-frame clonotypes and omits some of them. The V and J calls and the clone size are those of that table, but D and trimming were determined from the DNA. The table includes over 35,000 clones, approximately 86% detected once.

The V call is TRBV6-6, the J call TRBJ1-3, with D uncertain. The sequence was obtained from a human donor in a cohort sampled during active COVID-19. The sequencing input was peripheral blood. CDR3 amino acids: CASSATGNTIYF. CDR3 nucleotides: TGTGCCAGCAGTGCTACTGGAAACACCATATATTTT.